Below are 23 T cell receptor beta chains sequenced from a single sample in a study of Graves' ophthalmopathy and Graves' hyperthyroidism. The study amplified TCR beta CDR3 regions using RNA transcripts. HTBI-primed RT-PCR formed the first round, and a multiplex PCR formed the second. TCRdb re-called the multiplex PCR reads with MiXCR, one entry per CDR3 protein. The repertoire holds about 340,000 distinct CDR3 sequences, with 15% to 20% as singletons. The sample comprised peripheral blood. These receptors originate from an adult man with Graves' ophthalmopathy.

This clonotype has ten or more counts. The V gene is TRBV30, the J gene TRBJ1-5; D gene uncertain. Trimming stripped 4 bases from V and 0 bases from J, with 7 bases between. Germline V gene sequence: CDR1 GTSNPN, CDR2 SVGIG (reference sequence). This CDR3 has 13 residues. CDR3 DNA sequence: TGTGCCTGGAATAGGTATAGCAATCAGCCCCAGCATTTT. It specifies CAWNRYSNQPQHF. Supplemented by reference TRBV30 and TRBJ1-5, the full variable domain reads SQTIHQWPATLVQPVGSPLSLECTVEGTSNPNLYWYRQAAGRGLQLLFYSVGIGQISSEVPQNLSASRPQDRQFILSSKKLLLSDSGFYLCAWNRYSNQPQHFGDGTRLSIL.

In its sample, this clonotype was seen many times. V usage is TRBV6-2 or TRBV6-3 and J usage is TRBJ1-5, with 9 bases fitting TRBD1. The CDR3 loop spans 15 amino acids. In germline, CDR1 is MNHEY, CDR2 SVGEGT. With 8 bases clipped from V and 7 bases from J, the junction kept 12 bases outside the gene matches. Here the CDR3 reads CASVDRQGVGQPQHF. The CDR3 nucleotides read TGTGCCAGCGTCGATCGACAGGGGGTGGGGCAGCCCCAGCATTTT.

This clonotype was seen many times. The rearrangement joins TRBV7-6 to TRBJ2-5, with D hard to call. The V and J ends lost 0 bases and 4 bases respectively, with 9 bases between them. CDR1 SGHVS and CDR2 FNYEAQ come from the germline V gene. The CDR3 consists of 14 residues. CDR3 loop: CASSLASVRETQYF. CDR3 in DNA: TGTGCCAGCAGCTTAGCAAGCGTACGAGAGACCCAGTACTTC.

V usage is TRBV12-5 and J usage is TRBJ2-5; possibly TRBD1 for D (6 bases). Germline lookup yields CDR1 LGHNT and CDR2 FRNRAP. CDR3 length: 14 amino acids. The V gene lost 5 bases and the J gene lost 3 bases, with 13 bases spanning the gap. The CDR3 reads CASGPTRQEETQYF. In DNA form, the CDR3 reads TGTGCTAGTGGTCCCACAAGACAGGAAGAGACCCAGTACTTC.

This clonotype was counted at least ten times. V is TRBV27 and J is TRBJ1-1; no reliable D call. Trimming took off 4 bases at V and 7 bases at J, with 19 bases between the two ends. The V gene's germline CDR1 is MNHEY and CDR2 SMNVEV (reference sequence). The CDR3 runs 15 residues. CDR3 in amino acids: CASSSLTASVHEAFF. CDR3 DNA: TGTGCCAGCAGTTCTCTGACGGCATCAGTGCATGAAGCTTTCTTT.

The table lists this clonotype with many counts. The V and J genes are TRBV6-8 and TRBJ2-7; D remains ambiguous. The V gene lost 4 bases and the J gene lost 0 bases, with 16 bases spanning the gap. The germline V gene encodes CDR1 MNHGY and CDR2 SAAAGT. CDR3 length: 16 residues. CDR3 loop: CASSLVAVTISYEQYF. CDR3 DNA: TGTGCCAGCAGTTTGGTGGCGGTAACCATCTCCTACGAGCAGTACTTC.

The chain is built from TRBV20-1 and TRBJ2-5; a possible D gene is TRBD1 (7 bases). V dropped 6 bases and J dropped 1 base, with 18 bases sitting between them. Germline CDR1 and CDR2: DFQATT and SNEGSKA (reference sequence). The CDR3 contains 15 residues. Written as DNA, the CDR3 is TGCAGTGCCCAAAACGCGGGACAGCGCCAAGAGACCCAGTACTTC. Its protein is CSAQNAGQRQETQYF.

This clonotype occurred many times. The rearrangement links TRBV19 to TRBJ1-5; 7 bases are shared with TRBD1. This CDR3 region has 15 residues. CDR1 is LNHDA and CDR2 is SQIVND in the germline V gene (reference sequence). Trimming removed 5 bases from V and 1 base from J; junction bases left unmatched: 5. In DNA, the CDR3 is TGTGCCAGTAGTCCCGCAGGGGGAAGCAATCAGCCCCAGCATTTT. It codes for CASSPAGGSNQPQHF. The full variable domain, with the rest looked up from reference TRBV19 and TRBJ1-5, is DGGITQSPKYLFRKEGQNVTLSCEQNLNHDAMYWYRQDPGQGLRLIYYSQIVNDFQKGDIAEGYSVSREKKESFPLTVTSAQKNPTAFYLCASSPAGGSNQPQHFGDGTRLSIL.

Many counts were recorded for this clonotype. CDR3 sequence: CASSGGQGHWTEAFF. In DNA, the CDR3 is TGCGCCAGCAGCGGGGGACAGGGCCATTGGACTGAAGCTTTCTTT. The V and J genes are TRBV5-1 and TRBJ1-1, with 9 bases identical to TRBD1. The germline V gene has CDR1 SGHRS and CDR2 YFSETQ. Germline trimming cut 4 bases from V and 5 bases from J; bases unmatched to any gene: 9. The CDR3 runs to 15 residues.

This clonotype was observed many times. V usage is TRBV11-1 and J usage is TRBJ1-2; 7 positions match TRBD1. V gave up 4 bases and J gave up 6 bases; unmatched junction bases: 8. The CDR3 is made up of 14 amino acids. Germline lookup yields CDR1 SGHAT and CDR2 FQDESV (reference sequence). CDR3 sequence: CASSSNRGSHGYTF. The CDR3 DNA follows: TGTGCCAGCAGCTCCAACAGGGGATCGCATGGCTACACCTTC.

Many counts were recorded for this clonotype. This chain uses TRBV29-1 with TRBJ2-6, with unresolved D. The germline V gene encodes CDR1 SQVTM and CDR2 ANQGSEA. This CDR3 is built from 14 residues. Trimming took 1 base from V and 4 from J, leaving 8 bases between them. Here the CDR3 DNA reads TGCAGCGTTGAAGGGGCTGCGGGGGCCAACGTCCTGACTTTC. It is translated as CSVEGAAGANVLTF.

There are many counts of this clonotype. This chain connects TRBV5-1 to TRBJ2-2, with 9 positions matching TRBD2. CDR1 is SGHRS and CDR2 is YFSETQ in the germline V gene. CDR3 length: 17 residues. Trimming cost V 0 bases and J 4 bases; bases outside gene matches: 7. CDR3 in amino acids: CASSLAGGGASTGELFF. DNA for the CDR3: TGCGCCAGCAGCTTGGCTGGCGGGGGGGCCAGCACCGGGGAGCTGTTTTTT.

This clonotype was seen repeatedly, ten times or more. The V and J genes are TRBV7-2 and TRBJ2-5, with D perhaps TRBD1 (6 bases). The CDR3 spans 14 residues. Trimming pared 2 bases from V and 4 bases from J, leaving 11 bases between. Germline CDR1 and CDR2: SGHTA and FQGNSA. The CDR3 DNA follows: TGTGCCAGCAGCTTATTGACAGGAGGAGAGACCCAGTACTTC. Translation gives CASSLLTGGETQYF.

This clonotype has ten or more counts. In DNA form, the CDR3 reads TGTGCCTGGGCCAGGGCCGACGAGCAGTACTTC. It yields the protein CAWARADEQYF. The chain has TRBV30 and TRBJ2-7; TRBD1 is a possible D gene (5 bases). The germline V and J ends were trimmed by 5 bases and 5 bases, with 10 bases remaining between them. This CDR3 is built from 11 residues. The V gene's germline CDR1 is GTSNPN and CDR2 SVGIG (reference sequence).

Details on this clonotype: A junction end diverges from the germline sequence, so it may reflect a read error. The chain joins TRBV13 to TRBJ2-7; D remains unclear. The CDR3 is made up of 12 amino acids. Germline CDR1 reads PRHDT; CDR2 reads FYEKMQ (reference sequence). The CDR3 DNA sequence: TGTGCCAGCATCTTACGCTACTACGAGCAGTACTTC. Its translation is CASILRYYEQYF.

This clonotype came up many times. This chain joins TRBV3-1 and TRBJ2-7; 10 nucleotides match TRBD2. The germline gives CDR1 LGHDT, CDR2 YNNKEL (reference sequence). The CDR3 is made up of 15 amino acids. J was trimmed by 3 bases and V by 4 bases; bases with no gene match: 6. The DNA of the CDR3 is TGTGCCAGCAGCCGGGTAGCGGGAGGAATCTACGAGCAGTACTTC. Amino acid sequence: CASSRVAGGIYEQYF.

In its sample, this clonotype was seen many times. CDR3 residues: CASSQDRVYEQYF. The CDR3 DNA reads as TGTGCCAGCAGCCAAGATAGGGTCTACGAGCAGTACTTC. The chain combines TRBV4-2 with TRBJ2-7; no definite D call. The CDR3 extends over 13 amino acids. Germline CDR1 and CDR2: LGHNA and YNFKEQ. The ends were cut back, 0 bases at V and 3 bases at J, with 6 bases in the middle.

This clonotype was recorded many times. This rearrangement joins TRBV20-1 to TRBJ1-3; D call uncertain. Germline V gene sequence: CDR1 DFQATT, CDR2 SNEGSKA (reference sequence). The CDR3 totals 14 residues. The V end lost 1 base, the J end lost 4 bases, and 11 bases lay between the germline ends. CDR3 region: CSARVVGAGNTIYF. The CDR3 nucleotides read TGCAGTGCTAGAGTTGTGGGCGCAGGAAACACCATATATTTT.

There are many counts of this clonotype. The chain is built from TRBV12-3 or TRBV12-4 and TRBJ2-2; 8 bases fit TRBD2. There are 18 residues in the CDR3. Losses at the gene ends were 3 bases for V and 0 bases for J; bases not matched to a gene: 9. CDR3 nucleotide sequence: TGTGCCAGCAGTTTCGGGCGGGGGGACTTCGCGAACACCGGGGAGCTGTTTTTT. Translating it yields CASSFGRGDFANTGELFF.

This clonotype was observed at least ten times. This chain links TRBV6-2 or TRBV6-3 with TRBJ1-6; no reliable D call. The CDR3 has 15 amino acids. Germline V gene sequence: CDR1 MNHEY, CDR2 SVGEGT. V lost 5 bases and J lost 10, with 18 bases in between. CDR3 in amino acids: CASSPNLEIRSPLHF. CDR3 in DNA: TGTGCCAGCAGTCCCAATTTGGAGATTAGATCACCCCTCCACTTT.

This clonotype was recorded at least ten times. This chain links TRBV4-2 with TRBJ2-6; TRBD1 is a possible D gene (6 bases). The CDR3 runs to 21 residues. The germline CDR1 and CDR2 sequences are LGHNA and YNFKEQ. The V end was cut by 1 base, the J end by 0 bases, with 22 bases between. CDR3 residues: CASSQGIMQQGRTSGANVLTF. CDR3 bases: TGTGCCAGCAGCCAAGGCATAATGCAACAGGGCCGTACCTCTGGGGCCAACGTCCTGACTTTC.

This clonotype was seen ten or more times. A read error may be the cause here, since a much bigger clone is one base away. This rearrangement joins TRBV5-1 to TRBJ1-5, with 8 nucleotides matching TRBD1. The CDR3 is 15 amino acids. CDR1 is SGHRS, CDR2 YFSETQ, per germline. Trimming removed 4 bases from V and 4 bases from J; junction bases left unmatched: 7. The CDR3 is CASSRTGGSNQPQHF. The CDR3 region has the DNA TGCGCCAGCAGCAGAACAGGGGGGAGTAATCAGCCCCAGCATTTT.

Ten or more counts support this clonotype. The chain uses TRBV5-1 and TRBJ1-1; D is uncertain. CDR3 length equals 13 residues. Trimming pared 7 bases from V and 6 bases from J, leaving 16 bases between. Germline-derived CDR1 and CDR2 are SGHRS and YFSETQ. The CDR3, as DNA: TGCGCCAGCCGGTCCCCCCAGGTCTCTGAAGCTTTCTTT. It translates to CASRSPQVSEAFF.